These 27 T cell receptor beta chains share one sample of origin, sequenced in a study of T cell repertoires in cytomegalovirus infection (dated by TCRdb to between 2018 and 2021). Data came from an Illumina HiSeq 1500. TCRdb reprocessed the public reads (quality trimming at Q25 with fastp, clone calling with MiXCR) and kept in-frame beta chains. Under each unique CDR3 protein, matching rows form one entry showing the most common genes and DNA. In this sample the table shows about 740,000 distinct CDR3 sequences, 35% of which occur a single time. Around 2.8% of the sample comes from the top ten. The sequencing sample was made of PBMCs. The source is a human donor in good health (CMV status not recorded). Some clones in this sample may be carry-over from other donors' samples.

The V and J genes are TRBV5-1 and TRBJ2-7; TRBD2 matches 7 bases. V gave up 3 bases and J gave up 2 bases; unmatched junction bases: 8. The germline V gene encodes CDR1 SGHRS and CDR2 YFSETQ. CDR3 length equals 15 residues. CDR3 residues: CASSYNRRGTYEQYF. CDR3 nucleotide sequence: TGCGCCAGCAGCTATAACAGGCGGGGGACCTACGAGCAGTACTTC.

The chain carries TRBV7-6 and TRBJ2-2; D is unclear. The CDR3 has 15 amino acids. In germline, CDR1 is SGHVS, CDR2 FNYEAQ. Trimming shortened V by 2 bases and J by 3 bases, and 10 bases separated the two germline ends. The CDR3 loop is CASSLNSGYTGELFF. CDR3 DNA: TGTGCCAGCAGCTTAAATTCAGGATACACCGGGGAGCTGTTTTTT.

The V call is TRBV29-1, the J call TRBJ2-7; TRBD1 is a possible D gene (5 bases). Per germline, CDR1 SQVTM and CDR2 ANQGSEA. The CDR3 runs 16 residues. V gave up 1 base and J gave up 3 bases, with 19 bases separating them. CDR3 loop: CSVEGVWGSRDYEQYF. Here the CDR3 DNA reads TGCAGCGTTGAAGGGGTCTGGGGATCCAGGGACTACGAGCAGTACTTC.

This clonotype has just a few counts. This chain uses TRBV7-2 with TRBJ1-1, with D possibly TRBD1 on 5 matching bases. Germline CDR1 reads SGHTA; CDR2 reads FQGNSA. This CDR3 has 16 amino acids. V was clipped by 2 bases and J by 5 bases, with 18 bases between them. The CDR3 region is CASSLTVAGRNTEAFF. The CDR3 coding sequence is TGTGCCAGCAGCTTAACGGTGGCAGGGAGAAATACTGAAGCTTTCTTT.

The V and J genes are TRBV10-3 and TRBJ2-7; a possible D gene is TRBD1 (6 bases). The CDR3 extends over 15 amino acids. The ends were cut back, 6 bases at V and 4 bases at J, with 19 bases in the middle. From germline, CDR1 is ENHRY and CDR2 SYGVKD. The CDR3 DNA follows: TGTGCCATCAGCGTCGAACAGGGTCCGGATTACGAGCAGTACTTC. This gives the protein CAISVEQGPDYEQYF.

This clonotype has a handful of counts. The chain recombines TRBV6-1 with TRBJ1-2; D possibly corresponds to TRBD1 (6 bases). Per germline, CDR1 MNHNS and CDR2 SASEGT. Trimming shortened V by 8 bases and J by 5 bases, and 27 bases separated the two germline ends. The CDR3 runs 17 residues. CDR3 in DNA: TGTGCCAGCGGGGGGCGGAGGGAGGTGGATGCCGTGTATGGCTACACCTTC. It encodes CASGGRREVDAVYGYTF.

This sequence joins TRBV28 and TRBJ2-3; 13 nucleotides agree with TRBD2. Germline lookup yields CDR1 MDHEN and CDR2 SYDVKM. V was clipped by 5 bases and J by 4 bases; unmatched bases: 6. CDR3 length: 16 residues. CDR3 bases: TGTGCCAGCAGTAGGACTAGCGGGAGCGTCGCAGATACGCAGTATTTT. Its translation: CASSRTSGSVADTQYF.

The chain uses TRBV25-1 and TRBJ2-7; 7 bases are a match to TRBD2. CDR1 and CDR2 from the germline V gene are MGHDK and SYGVNS. This CDR3 spans 13 amino acids. With V trimmed by 6 bases and J by 2 bases, 4 bases remained unmatched. CDR3 nucleotides: TGTGCCAGCAGAGGAGCGGGAACCTACGAGCAGTACTTC. This sequence encodes CASRGAGTYEQYF.

This chain's CDR3 is CASSLAPTSGSYEQYF. The CDR3 region has the DNA TGTGCCAGCAGCTTAGCCCCGACTAGCGGGAGTTACGAGCAGTACTTC. The chain couples TRBV7-9 to TRBJ2-7, with 12 positions matching TRBD2. V gave up 0 bases and J gave up 4 bases; unmatched junction bases: 4. The CDR3 contains 16 residues. From germline, CDR1 is SEHNR and CDR2 FQNEAQ (reference sequence).

The gene calls are TRBV2 and TRBJ1-5; the D gene is possibly TRBD1 (6 bases). Trimming took 8 bases from V and 7 from J, leaving 15 bases between them. The CDR3 is 13 residues long. Looked up from germline, CDR1 is SNHLY and CDR2 is FYNNEI. The CDR3 protein is CASFGPGDQPQHF. Here the CDR3 DNA reads TGTGCCAGCTTCGGTCCAGGGGACCAGCCCCAGCATTTT. Drawing the rest from reference TRBV2 and TRBJ1-5, the complete variable domain is EPEVTQTPSHQVTQMGQEVILRCVPISNHLYFYWYRQILGQKVEFLVSFYNNEISEKSEIFDDQFSVERPDGSNFTLKIRSTKLEDSAMYFCASFGPGDQPQHFGDGTRLSIL.

The gene calls are TRBV19 and TRBJ2-2; either TRBD1 or TRBD2 may fit D (5 bases each). Between the trimmed V and J ends, which lost 4 bases and 0 bases, there was a span of 15 bases. CDR3 length: 17 amino acids. In germline, CDR1 is LNHDA, CDR2 SQIVND (reference sequence). The CDR3 region is CASSSSPWGPNTGELFF. The CDR3 coding sequence is TGTGCCAGTAGTAGCTCCCCTTGGGGACCGAACACCGGGGAGCTGTTTTTT.

The genes are TRBV14 and TRBJ2-3; a possible D gene is TRBD1 (6 bases). Trimming left V 0 bases short and J 3 bases short, with 13 bases between. This CDR3 is 16 amino acids long. Germline CDR1 and CDR2: SGHDN and FVKESK. In DNA form, the CDR3 reads TGTGCCAGCAGCCAAGATCTTGGGGGCTTTACAGATACGCAGTATTTT. This translates into CASSQDLGGFTDTQYF.

This clonotype has just a few counts. The chain joins TRBV2 to TRBJ2-2; D is undetermined. The CDR3 consists of 17 residues. Deletions cut 4 bases from V and 2 bases from J, with 17 bases between. The germline V gene has CDR1 SNHLY and CDR2 FYNNEI. DNA for the CDR3: TGTGCCAGCAGTGGATACTTAGGTGATCCTAACACCGGGGAGCTGTTTTTT. Protein product: CASSGYLGDPNTGELFF. The full variable domain, in which reference TRBV2 and TRBJ2-2 provide the parts outside the CDR3, is EPEVTQTPSHQVTQMGQEVILRCVPISNHLYFYWYRQILGQKVEFLVSFYNNEISEKSEIFDDQFSVERPDGSNFTLKIRSTKLEDSAMYFCASSGYLGDPNTGELFFGEGSRLTVL.

As concerns this clonotype: Sequence at one end of the junction differs from germline and may be a read error. The V call is TRBV25-1, the J call TRBJ1-1; TRBD1 is a possible D gene (6 bases). The germline V gene encodes CDR1 MGHDK and CDR2 SYGVNS. The CDR3 sequence is 14 residues long. This CDR3 is CARSDLGGSTEAFF. The CDR3 coding sequence is TGTGCCCGCAGTGATTTAGGGGGGTCCACTGAAGCTTTCTTT.

The chain combines TRBV7-2 with TRBJ1-1; a possible D gene is TRBD1 (6 bases). The CDR3 consists of 16 residues. V dropped 5 bases and J dropped 0 bases, with 16 bases sitting between them. Germline CDR1 is SGHTA and CDR2 is FQGNSA. Here the CDR3 reads CASSRGGASMNTEAFF. DNA of the CDR3: TGTGCCAGCAGCCGAGGGGGTGCTTCCATGAACACTGAAGCTTTCTTT.

The V gene is TRBV7-8, the J gene TRBJ1-1; the D is unclear. With 1 base removed from V and 11 bases from J, the gap between germline ends came to 11 bases. Germline CDR1 is SGHVS and CDR2 is FQNEAQ. CDR3 length equals 12 residues. CDR3 DNA: TGTGCCAGCAGCTTAGTAAAGTCCTCCGCTTTCTTT. Its protein product is CASSLVKSSAFF.

The chain is built from TRBV7-2 and TRBJ2-3; 15 bases are a match to TRBD2. Unmatched junction bases numbered 11, after V lost 3 bases and J lost 4 bases. From germline, CDR1 is SGHTA and CDR2 FQGNSA. The CDR3 loop spans 19 amino acids. The CDR3 reads CASSFQHPGLAGGPDTQYF. CDR3 in DNA: TGTGCCAGCAGCTTCCAACATCCGGGACTAGCGGGAGGTCCAGATACGCAGTATTTT.

The V and J genes are TRBV6-5 and TRBJ2-7, with D perhaps TRBD1 (5 bases). The CDR3 spans 14 residues. V was shortened by 2 bases and J by 3 bases, with 11 bases between the two germline ends. Germline assignment: CDR1 MNHEY and CDR2 SVGAGI. CDR3 region: CASSYRTTDYEQYF. DNA for the CDR3: TGTGCCAGCAGTTACCGGACAACCGACTACGAGCAGTACTTC.

This clonotype was seen only a few times. The chain links TRBV11-2 to TRBJ1-3, with D possibly TRBD1 on 6 matching bases. The CDR3 is 15 amino acids. V was clipped by 5 bases and J by 0 bases, with 11 bases between them. Germline V gives CDR1 SGHAT, CDR2 FQNNGV. CDR3 loop: CASSRQARSGNTIYF. CDR3 coding DNA: TGTGCCAGCAGCCGACAGGCCCGCTCTGGAAACACCATATATTTT.

The V and J genes are TRBV5-1 and TRBJ2-5; D remains ambiguous. The CDR3 sequence is 13 residues long. The germline CDR1 and CDR2 sequences are SGHRS and YFSETQ. Trimming shortened V by 9 bases and J by 0 bases, and 12 bases separated the two germline ends. The CDR3 is CATTLRDQETQYF. The CDR3 nucleotides read TGCGCCACGACTTTGAGAGACCAAGAGACCCAGTACTTC.

A few counts support this clonotype. The chain has TRBV15 and TRBJ1-5; D gene unclear. CDR1 LNHNV and CDR2 YYDKDF come from the germline V gene (reference sequence). Trimming cost V 2 bases and J 0 bases, with 14 bases left between them. The CDR3 covers 17 residues. CDR3 loop: CATSRNVIPYSNQPQHF. The DNA for the CDR3 is TGTGCCACCAGCAGAAACGTAATACCCTATAGCAATCAGCCCCAGCATTTT. Full variable domain (rest looked up from reference TRBV15 and TRBJ1-5): DAMVIQNPRYQVTQFGKPVTLSCSQTLNHNVMYWYQQKSSQAPKLLFHYYDKDFNNEADTPDNFQSRRPNTSFCFLDIRSPGLGDTAMYLCATSRNVIPYSNQPQHFGDGTRLSIL.

V and J are TRBV5-5 and TRBJ2-4; 7 nucleotides line up with TRBD2. The ends lost 2 bases at V and 6 bases at J; junction bases unmatched: 2. The CDR3 contains 13 residues. Germline CDR1 SGHKS, CDR2 YYEKEE (reference sequence). The CDR3 region is CASSFGGGNIQYF. The DNA for the CDR3 is TGTGCCAGCAGCTTTGGGGGGGGAAACATTCAGTACTTC.

The chain has TRBV28 and TRBJ2-1, with unresolved D. The germline V and J ends were trimmed by 6 bases and 7 bases, with 19 bases remaining between them. Germline V gene data show CDR1 as MDHEN and CDR2 as SYDVKM. The CDR3 runs to 15 residues. In DNA, the CDR3 is TGTGCCAGCAGCCCCGTCGGACGAGAGAGGAATGAGCAGTTCTTC. Its protein is CASSPVGRERNEQFF.

This clonotype was observed once. The chain recombines TRBV3-1 with TRBJ1-4; D uncertain. This CDR3 has 16 amino acids. V was shortened by 5 bases and J by 8 bases, with 21 bases between the two germline ends. The germline V gene has CDR1 LGHDT and CDR2 YNNKEL (reference sequence). The chain's CDR3 is CASSDTFSQPGEKLFF. The CDR3 nucleotides read TGTGCCAGCAGCGATACTTTCTCCCAACCGGGGGAAAAACTGTTTTTT.

CDR3 DNA sequence: TGTGCCAGCAGCTCTCAGGGAGGTGAAGCTTTCTTT. It codes for CASSSQGGEAFF. The chain is built from TRBV11-2 and TRBJ1-1, with D possibly TRBD1 on 5 matching bases. This CDR3 is 12 amino acids long. The V and J ends lost 4 bases and 7 bases respectively, with 10 bases between them. Germline CDR1 and CDR2: SGHAT and FQNNGV.

The rearrangement links TRBV7-8 to TRBJ2-3, with D possibly being TRBD2 (6 bases). Germline V lookup: CDR1 SGHVS, CDR2 FQNEAQ. Trimming took 3 bases from V and 1 from J, leaving 11 bases between them. The CDR3 length is 15 residues. The CDR3 region has the DNA TGTGCCAGCAGCTTGGGGGGATCCGGCACAGATACGCAGTATTTT. Translation: CASSLGGSGTDTQYF.

This clonotype was counted at least ten times. The chain joins TRBV7-2 to TRBJ2-4; weak D call: TRBD1 (5 bases). The V end was cut by 1 base, the J end by 2 bases, with 9 bases between. There are 15 residues in the CDR3. CDR1 is SGHTA and CDR2 is FQGNSA in the germline V gene. CDR3 sequence reads: CASSLGGLTKNIQYF. The CDR3 DNA follows: TGTGCCAGCAGCTTAGGGGGCCTGACCAAAAACATTCAGTACTTC.